The following is a T cell receptor beta chain sequence with its context. Its specificity is unknown. The germline CDR1 and CDR2 sequences are MNHNS and SASEGT. The CDR3 is 15 amino acids. V lost 3 bases, J lost 6 bases, and 15 bases lay in between. These data come from a study of lymphopenia after photon versus proton radiotherapy. Study outcomes and limitations: Post-nadir TCR diversity decline inversely tracked overall survival among those who died. Proton therapy kept repertoires fairly stable, unlike photons, which gained effector/memory cells.

Produced via immunoSEQ multiplex PCR; TCRdb's table is partial and in-frame only. The sample has roughly 35,000 clones; over 75% are singletons. The sample in question was peripheral blood, obtained from a patient treated with photon-based radiotherapy. The chain recombines TRBV6-1 with TRBJ1-5, with D possibly TRBD1 on 6 matching bases. This TCR derives from a man aged 45-65 years with gastric cancer. The CDR3 protein is CASSEWGALGQPQHF. CDR3 DNA: TGTGCCAGCAGTGAGTGGGGGGCTTTAGGTCAGCCCCAGCATTTT.